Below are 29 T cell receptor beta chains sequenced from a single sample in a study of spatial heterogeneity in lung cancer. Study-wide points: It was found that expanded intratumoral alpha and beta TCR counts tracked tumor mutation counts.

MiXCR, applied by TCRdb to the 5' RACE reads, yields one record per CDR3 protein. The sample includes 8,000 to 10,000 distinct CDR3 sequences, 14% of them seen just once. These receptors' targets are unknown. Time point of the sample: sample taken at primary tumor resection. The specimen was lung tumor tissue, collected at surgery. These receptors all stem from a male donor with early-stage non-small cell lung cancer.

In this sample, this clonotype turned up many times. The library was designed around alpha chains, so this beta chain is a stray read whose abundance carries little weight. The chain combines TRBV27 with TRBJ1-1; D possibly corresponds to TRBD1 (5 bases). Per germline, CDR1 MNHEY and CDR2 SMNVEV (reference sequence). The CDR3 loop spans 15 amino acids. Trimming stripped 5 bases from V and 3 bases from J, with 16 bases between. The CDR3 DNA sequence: TGTGCCAGCAGTGCCCGCGTAGGAGGGGACACTGAAGCTTTCTTT. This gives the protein CASSARVGGDTEAFF.

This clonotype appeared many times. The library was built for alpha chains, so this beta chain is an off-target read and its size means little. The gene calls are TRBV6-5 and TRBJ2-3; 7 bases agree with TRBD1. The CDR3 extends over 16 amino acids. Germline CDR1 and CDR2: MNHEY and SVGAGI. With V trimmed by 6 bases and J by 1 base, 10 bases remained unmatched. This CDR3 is CASRNLGQEGTDTQYF. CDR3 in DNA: TGTGCCAGCAGAAACCTAGGACAGGAGGGCACAGATACGCAGTATTTT.

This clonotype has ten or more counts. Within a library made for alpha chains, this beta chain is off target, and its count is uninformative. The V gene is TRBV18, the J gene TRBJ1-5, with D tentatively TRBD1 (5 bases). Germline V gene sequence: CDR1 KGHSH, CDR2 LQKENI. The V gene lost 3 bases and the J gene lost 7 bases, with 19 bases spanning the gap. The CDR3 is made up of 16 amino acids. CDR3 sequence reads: CASSPSQGSDGQPQHF. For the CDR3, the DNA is TGTGCCAGCTCACCGTCGCAGGGTAGTGACGGACAGCCCCAGCATTTT. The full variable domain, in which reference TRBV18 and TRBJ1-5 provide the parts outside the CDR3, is NAGVMQNPRHLVRRRGQEARLRCSPMKGHSHVYWYRQLPEEGLKFMVYLQKENIIDESGMPKERFSAEFPKEGPSILRIQQVVRGDSAAYFCASSPSQGSDGQPQHFGDGTRLSIL.

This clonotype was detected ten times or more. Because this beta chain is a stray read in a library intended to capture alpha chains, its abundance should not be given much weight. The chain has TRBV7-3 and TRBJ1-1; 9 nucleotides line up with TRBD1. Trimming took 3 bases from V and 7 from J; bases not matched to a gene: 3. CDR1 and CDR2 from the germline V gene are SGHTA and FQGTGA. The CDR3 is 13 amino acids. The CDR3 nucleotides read TGTGCCAGCAGCTTCGGACAGGGGTTTGAAGCTTTCTTT. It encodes CASSFGQGFEAFF.

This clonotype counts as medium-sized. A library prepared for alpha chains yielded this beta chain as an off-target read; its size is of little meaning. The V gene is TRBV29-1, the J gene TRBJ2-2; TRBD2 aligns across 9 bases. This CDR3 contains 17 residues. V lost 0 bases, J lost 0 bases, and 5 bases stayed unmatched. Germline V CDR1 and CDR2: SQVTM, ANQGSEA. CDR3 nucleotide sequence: TGCAGCGTTGAAGATTGGATAGCGGGAGCGAACACCGGGGAGCTGTTTTTT. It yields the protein CSVEDWIAGANTGELFF.

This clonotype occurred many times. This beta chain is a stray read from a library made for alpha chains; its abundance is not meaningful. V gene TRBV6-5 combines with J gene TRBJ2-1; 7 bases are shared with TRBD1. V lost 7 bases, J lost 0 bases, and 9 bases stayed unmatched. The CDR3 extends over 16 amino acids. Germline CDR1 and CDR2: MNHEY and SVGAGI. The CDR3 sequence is CASNPAQGSSYNEQFF. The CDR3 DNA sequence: TGTGCCAGCAATCCGGCACAGGGGAGCTCCTACAATGAGCAGTTCTTC.

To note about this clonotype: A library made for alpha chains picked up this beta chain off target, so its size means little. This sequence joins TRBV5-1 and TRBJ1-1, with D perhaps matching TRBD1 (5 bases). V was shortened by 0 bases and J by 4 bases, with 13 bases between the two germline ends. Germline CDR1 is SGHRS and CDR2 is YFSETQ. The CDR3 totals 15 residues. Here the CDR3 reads CASSLELGHLTEAFF. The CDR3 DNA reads TGCGCCAGCAGCTTGGAACTCGGACACCTCACTGAAGCTTTCTTT.

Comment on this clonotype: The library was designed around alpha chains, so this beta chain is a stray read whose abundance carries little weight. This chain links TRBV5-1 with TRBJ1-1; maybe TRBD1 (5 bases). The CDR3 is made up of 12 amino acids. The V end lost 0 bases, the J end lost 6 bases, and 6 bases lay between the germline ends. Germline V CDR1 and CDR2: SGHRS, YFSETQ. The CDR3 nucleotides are TGCGCCAGCAGCTTGGAGGGGCCTGAAGCTTTCTTT. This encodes CASSLEGPEAFF.

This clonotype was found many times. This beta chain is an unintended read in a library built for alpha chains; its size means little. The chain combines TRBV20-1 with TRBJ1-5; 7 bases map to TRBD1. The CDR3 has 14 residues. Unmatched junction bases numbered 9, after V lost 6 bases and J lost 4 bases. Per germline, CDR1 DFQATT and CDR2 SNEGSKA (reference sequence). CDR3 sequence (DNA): TGCAGTGCCCTATTCAGGGGGGCGAATCAGCCCCAGCATTTT. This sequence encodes CSALFRGANQPQHF.

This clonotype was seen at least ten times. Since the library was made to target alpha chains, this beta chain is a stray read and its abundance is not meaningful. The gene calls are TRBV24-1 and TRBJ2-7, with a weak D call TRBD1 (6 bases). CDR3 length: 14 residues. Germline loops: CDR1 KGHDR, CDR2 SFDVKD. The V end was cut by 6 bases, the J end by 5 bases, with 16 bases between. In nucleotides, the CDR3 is TGTGCCACCAGTAAGGCCCAGGGGAACGACGAGCAGTACTTC. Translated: CATSKAQGNDEQYF.

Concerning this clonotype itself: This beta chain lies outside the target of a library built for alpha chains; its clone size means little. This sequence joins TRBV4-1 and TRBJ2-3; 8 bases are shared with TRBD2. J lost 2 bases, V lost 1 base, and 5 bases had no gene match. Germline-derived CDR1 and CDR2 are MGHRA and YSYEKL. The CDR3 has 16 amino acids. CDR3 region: CASSQVLAGITDTQYF. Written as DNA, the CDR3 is TGCGCCAGCAGCCAAGTGCTAGCGGGTATCACAGATACGCAGTATTTT.

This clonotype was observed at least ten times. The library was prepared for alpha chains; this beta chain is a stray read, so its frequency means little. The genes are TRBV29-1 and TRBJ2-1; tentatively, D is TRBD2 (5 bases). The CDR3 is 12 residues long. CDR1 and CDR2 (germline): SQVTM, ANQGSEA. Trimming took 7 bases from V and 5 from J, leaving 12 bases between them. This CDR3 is CSETGLDNEQFF. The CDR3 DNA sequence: TGCAGCGAGACTGGACTTGACAATGAGCAGTTCTTC.

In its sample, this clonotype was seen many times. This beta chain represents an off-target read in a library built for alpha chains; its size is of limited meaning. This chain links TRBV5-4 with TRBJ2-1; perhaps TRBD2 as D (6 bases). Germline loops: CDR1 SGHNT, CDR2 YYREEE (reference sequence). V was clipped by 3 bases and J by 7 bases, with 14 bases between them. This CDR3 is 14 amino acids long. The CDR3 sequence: CASSWGEGDNEQFF. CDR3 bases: TGTGCCAGCAGCTGGGGGGAAGGGGATAATGAGCAGTTCTTC.

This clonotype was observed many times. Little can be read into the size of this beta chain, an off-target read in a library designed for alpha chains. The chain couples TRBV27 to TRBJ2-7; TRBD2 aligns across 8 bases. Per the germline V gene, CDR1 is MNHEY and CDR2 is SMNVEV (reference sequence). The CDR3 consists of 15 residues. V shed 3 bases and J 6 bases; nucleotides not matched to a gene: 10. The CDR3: CASSFGAGVRGEQYF. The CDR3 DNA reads TGTGCCAGCAGTTTCGGAGCGGGAGTTCGAGGCGAGCAGTACTTC.

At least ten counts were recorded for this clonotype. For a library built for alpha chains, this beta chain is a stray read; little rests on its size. Here the CDR3 reads CASSLGALQFF. As DNA, the CDR3 is TGTGCCAGCAGTTTAGGGGCTTTGCAGTTCTTC. The rearrangement links TRBV12-3 or TRBV12-4 to TRBJ2-1; D call uncertain. The CDR3 runs 11 residues. V lost 1 base to trimming and J lost 12 bases, with 7 bases between them.

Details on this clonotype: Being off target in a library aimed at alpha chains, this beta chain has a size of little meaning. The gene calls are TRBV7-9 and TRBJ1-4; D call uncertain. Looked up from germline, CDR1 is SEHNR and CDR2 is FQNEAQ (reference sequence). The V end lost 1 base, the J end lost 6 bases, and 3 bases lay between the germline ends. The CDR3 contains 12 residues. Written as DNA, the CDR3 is TGTGCCAGCAGCTTAGAGGATGAAAAACTGTTTTTT. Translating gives CASSLEDEKLFF.

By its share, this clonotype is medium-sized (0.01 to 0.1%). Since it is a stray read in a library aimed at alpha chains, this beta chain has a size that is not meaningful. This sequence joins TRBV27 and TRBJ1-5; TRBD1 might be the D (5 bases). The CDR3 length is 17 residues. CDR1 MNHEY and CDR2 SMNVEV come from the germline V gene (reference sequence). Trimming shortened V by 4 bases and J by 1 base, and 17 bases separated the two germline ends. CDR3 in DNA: TGTGCCAGCAGTTCGGACATTTACCTCGGGAGCAATCAGCCCCAGCATTTT. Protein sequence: CASSSDIYLGSNQPQHF.

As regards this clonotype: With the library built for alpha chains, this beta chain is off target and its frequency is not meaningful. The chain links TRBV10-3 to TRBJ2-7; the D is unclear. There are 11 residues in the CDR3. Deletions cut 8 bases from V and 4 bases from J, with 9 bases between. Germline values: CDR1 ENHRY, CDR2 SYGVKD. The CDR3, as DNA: TGTGCCATCGGCGGTGGGTACGAGCAGTACTTC. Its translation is CAIGGGYEQYF.

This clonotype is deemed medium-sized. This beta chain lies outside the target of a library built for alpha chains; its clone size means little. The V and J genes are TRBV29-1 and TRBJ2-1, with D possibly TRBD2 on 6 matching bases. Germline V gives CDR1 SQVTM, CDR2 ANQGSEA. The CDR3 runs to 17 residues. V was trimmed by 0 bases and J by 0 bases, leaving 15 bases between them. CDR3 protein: CSVEEKEGLHSYNEQFF. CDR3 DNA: TGCAGCGTTGAAGAAAAGGAGGGATTACACTCCTACAATGAGCAGTTCTTC.

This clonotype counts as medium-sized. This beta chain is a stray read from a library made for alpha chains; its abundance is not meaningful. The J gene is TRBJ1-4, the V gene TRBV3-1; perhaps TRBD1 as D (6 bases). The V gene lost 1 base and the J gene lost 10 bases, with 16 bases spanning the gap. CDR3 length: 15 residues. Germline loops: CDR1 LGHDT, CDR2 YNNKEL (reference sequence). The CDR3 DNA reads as TGTGCCAGCAGCCAAGGGAGCGCAGGGGAGGTAAAACTGTTTTTT. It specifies CASSQGSAGEVKLFF.

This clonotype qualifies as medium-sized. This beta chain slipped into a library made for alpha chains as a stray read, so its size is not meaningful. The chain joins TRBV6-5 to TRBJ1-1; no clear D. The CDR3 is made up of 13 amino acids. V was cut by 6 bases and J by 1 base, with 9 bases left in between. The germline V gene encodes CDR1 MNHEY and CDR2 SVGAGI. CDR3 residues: CASRTSRNTEAFF. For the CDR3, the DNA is TGTGCCAGCAGGACCAGCAGGAACACTGAAGCTTTCTTT.

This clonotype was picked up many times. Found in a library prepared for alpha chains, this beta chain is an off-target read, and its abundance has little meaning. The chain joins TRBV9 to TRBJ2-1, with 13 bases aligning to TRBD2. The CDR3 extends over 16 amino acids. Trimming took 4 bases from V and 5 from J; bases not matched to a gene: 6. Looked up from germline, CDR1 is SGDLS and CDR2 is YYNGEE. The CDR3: CASSPGLAGAHNEQFF. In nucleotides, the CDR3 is TGTGCCAGCAGCCCCGGACTAGCGGGAGCCCACAATGAGCAGTTCTTC.

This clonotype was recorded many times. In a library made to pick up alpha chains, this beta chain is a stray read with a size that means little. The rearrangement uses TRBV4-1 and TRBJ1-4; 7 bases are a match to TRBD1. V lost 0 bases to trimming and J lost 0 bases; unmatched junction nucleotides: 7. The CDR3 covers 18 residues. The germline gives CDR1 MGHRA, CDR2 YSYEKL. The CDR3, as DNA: TGCGCCAGCAGCCAAGAAGAAGGGGGCAGTGCAACTAATGAAAAACTGTTTTTT. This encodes CASSQEEGGSATNEKLFF.

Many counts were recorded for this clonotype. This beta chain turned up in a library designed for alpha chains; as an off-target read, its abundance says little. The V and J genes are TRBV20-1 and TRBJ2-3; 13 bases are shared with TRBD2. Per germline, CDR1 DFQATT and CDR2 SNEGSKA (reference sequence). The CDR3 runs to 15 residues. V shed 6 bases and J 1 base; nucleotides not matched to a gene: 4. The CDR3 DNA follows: TGCAGTGCGGGAGGACTAGCGGGGGGCACAGATACGCAGTATTTT. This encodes CSAGGLAGGTDTQYF.

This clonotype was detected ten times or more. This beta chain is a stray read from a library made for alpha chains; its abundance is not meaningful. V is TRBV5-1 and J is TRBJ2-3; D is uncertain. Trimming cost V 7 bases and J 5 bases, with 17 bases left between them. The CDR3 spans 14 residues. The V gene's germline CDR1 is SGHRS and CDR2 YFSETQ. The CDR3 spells CASSEVGDGDTQYF. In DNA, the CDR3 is TGCGCCAGCTCCGAGGTGGGCGATGGAGATACGCAGTATTTT.

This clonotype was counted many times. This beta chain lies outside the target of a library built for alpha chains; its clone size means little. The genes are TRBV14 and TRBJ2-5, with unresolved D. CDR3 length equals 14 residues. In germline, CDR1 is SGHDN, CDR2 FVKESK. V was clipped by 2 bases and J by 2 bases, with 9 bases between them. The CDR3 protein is CASSQLRQQETQYF. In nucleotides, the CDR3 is TGTGCCAGCAGCCAATTAAGGCAGCAAGAGACCCAGTACTTC.

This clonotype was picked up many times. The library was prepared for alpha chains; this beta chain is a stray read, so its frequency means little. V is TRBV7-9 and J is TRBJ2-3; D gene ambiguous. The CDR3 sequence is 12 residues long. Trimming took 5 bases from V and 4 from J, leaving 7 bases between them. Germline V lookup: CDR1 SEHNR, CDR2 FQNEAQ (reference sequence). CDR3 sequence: CASSHPADTQYF. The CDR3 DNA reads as TGTGCCAGCAGCCACCCTGCAGATACGCAGTATTTT.

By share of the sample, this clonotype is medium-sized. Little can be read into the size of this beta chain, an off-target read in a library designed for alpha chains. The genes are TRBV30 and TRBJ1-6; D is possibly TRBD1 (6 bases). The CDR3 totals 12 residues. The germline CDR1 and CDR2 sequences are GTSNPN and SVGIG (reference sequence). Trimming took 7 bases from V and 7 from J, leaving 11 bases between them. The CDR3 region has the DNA TGTGCCTTTGACAGGCGGAATTCACCCCTCCACTTT. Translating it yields CAFDRRNSPLHF.

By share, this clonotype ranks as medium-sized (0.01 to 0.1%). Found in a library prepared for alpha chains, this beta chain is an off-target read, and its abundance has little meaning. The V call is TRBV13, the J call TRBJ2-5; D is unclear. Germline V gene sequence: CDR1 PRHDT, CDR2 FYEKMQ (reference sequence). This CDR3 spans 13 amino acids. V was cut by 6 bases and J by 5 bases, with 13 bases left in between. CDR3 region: CASRRLPGETQYF. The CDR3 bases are TGTGCCAGCAGACGACTGCCTGGGGAGACCCAGTACTTC.